This T cell receptor (beta chain) was recorded in a study of beta chain features in type 1 diabetes. This CDR3 has 15 residues. The germline V gene encodes CDR1 SGHAT and CDR2 FQNNGV. V lost 2 bases and J lost 4; bases outside the gene matches: 5. This clone was counted only a few times. Its antigen remains unknown. The study's findings and limits: Healthy donors had naive, central memory and Treg TCRB repertoires that appeared less similar than those seen among patients.

Expressed TCRB transcripts were sequenced after all isolated RNA was converted to cDNA. Samples of naive, central memory and regulatory T cells yielded a mean of about 3.57 million reads. Only in-frame clones appear in the TCRdb table, and some are missing; sequencing was by immunoSEQ multiplex PCR. The sample lists some 160,000 clones; less than 9.5% were seen once. This sequence originates from a woman aged 18-35 years in good health. Source material: central memory CD4+ T cells from blood. The V call is TRBV11-2, the J call TRBJ2-1, with 7 bases fitting TRBD2. CDR3 loop: CASSLRLADYNEQFF. CDR3 DNA sequence: TGTGCCAGCAGCTTAAGGCTAGCGGATTACAATGAGCAGTTCTTC.